This T cell receptor (beta chain) came from a study of read filtering for tumor transcriptome and immune sequencing. The library was built from roughly 400 ng RNA with molecular barcoded adaptors for alpha/delta and beta/gamma chains. TCRdb reprocessed the reads with MiXCR, giving one entry per CDR3 protein. The table has 50,000 to 65,000 distinct CDR3 sequences, roughly 19% seen once. Trimming took 10 bases from V and 3 from J, leaving 21 bases between them. The CDR3 consists of 15 residues. CDR1 ENHRY and CDR2 SYGVKD come from the germline V gene. The chain employs TRBV10-3 and TRBJ1-2, with D possibly being TRBD1 (6 bases). The TCR comes from a donor at least 40 years old with multiple myeloma. The material sequenced was a population of CD138-negative cells sorted from bone marrow. The CDR3 nucleotides are TGTGCCACGACCCCGTCTGGACAGACAGACTATGGCTACACCTTC. This encodes CATTPSGQTDYGYTF.